The 28 T cell receptor beta chains presented below share a single source sample, sequenced in a study of shared clonotypes between healthy human individuals. Generated by immunoSEQ multiplex PCR, the TCRdb table keeps only in-frame clones and is missing some. The data contain some 2,500,000 clones, roughly 93% of them singletons. The sequenced sample was naive CD4+ T cells from PBMCs. Subset described: CD45RA+ positively selected. All receptors come from a man aged 18 to 30 in good health. Some clones in this sample may be carry-over from other donors' samples.

The gene calls are TRBV7-9 and TRBJ1-2; a possible D gene is TRBD1 (5 bases). Trimming shortened V by 5 bases and J by 4 bases, and 17 bases separated the two germline ends. Germline values: CDR1 SEHNR, CDR2 FQNEAQ (reference sequence). The CDR3 has 15 amino acids. DNA for the CDR3: TGTGCCAGCAGCCCCCAGGGTACGGGAGCCTATGGCTACACCTTC. Amino acids: CASSPQGTGAYGYTF.

The chain's CDR3 is CASSPQQDMNTEAFF. The CDR3 nucleotides are TGTGCCAGCTCACCACAGCAGGACATGAACACTGAAGCTTTCTTT. The chain uses TRBV18 and TRBJ1-1, with D perhaps matching TRBD1 (5 bases). The CDR3 has 15 residues. V dropped 1 base and J dropped 0 bases, with 9 bases sitting between them. CDR1 and CDR2 from the germline V gene are KGHSH and LQKENI.

The chain is built from TRBV6-5 and TRBJ2-2; possibly TRBD1 for D (6 bases). This CDR3 contains 14 residues. V was trimmed by 4 bases and J by 6 bases, leaving 12 bases between them. The germline V gene encodes CDR1 MNHEY and CDR2 SVGAGI. This chain's CDR3 is CASSSNTGPGELFF. The DNA of the CDR3 is TGTGCCAGCAGTTCCAATACAGGGCCCGGGGAGCTGTTTTTT.

Turning to this clone: The same CDR3 also results from other DNA sequences found in this sample. This sequence joins TRBV7-2 and TRBJ2-3; D possibly corresponds to TRBD2 (6 bases). V lost 3 bases and J 0 bases, leaving 10 bases between the germline ends. This CDR3 is built from 15 residues. Germline CDR1 and CDR2: SGHTA and FQGNSA. CDR3 sequence (DNA): TGTGCCAGCAGCTTTAGCGGTACTAGCACAGATACGCAGTATTTT. It specifies CASSFSGTSTDTQYF.

The rearrangement links TRBV19 to TRBJ1-1; D possibly corresponds to TRBD1 (5 bases). Per the germline V gene, CDR1 is LNHDA and CDR2 is SQIVND (reference sequence). V was pared by 4 bases and J by 6 bases, with 15 bases between. This CDR3 spans 14 amino acids. CDR3 DNA sequence: TGTGCCAGTAGTAGGGGCCGGTCCGCTTCTGAAGCTTTCTTT. Translating gives CASSRGRSASEAFF.

The chain couples TRBV5-1 to TRBJ1-1; D is unresolved. The CDR3 is 13 residues long. Trimming left V 2 bases short and J 3 bases short, with 8 bases between. Germline CDR1 SGHRS, CDR2 YFSETQ. The CDR3 bases are TGCGCCAGCAGCTTCGAACCCTACACTGAAGCTTTCTTT. It specifies CASSFEPYTEAFF.

V and J are TRBV27 and TRBJ1-5, with D possibly TRBD1 on 6 matching bases. The CDR3 has 15 residues. V dropped 3 bases and J dropped 5 bases, with 14 bases sitting between them. In germline, CDR1 is MNHEY, CDR2 SMNVEV (reference sequence). The CDR3 loop reads CASSLGSPGDQPQHF. DNA of the CDR3: TGTGCCAGCAGTTTGGGTTCGCCAGGGGATCAGCCCCAGCATTTT.

The chain employs TRBV14 and TRBJ1-2; 7 bases fit TRBD1. This CDR3 is 16 amino acids long. Germline V gene lookup returns CDR1 SGHDN and CDR2 FVKESK. V was pared by 4 bases and J by 1 base, with 9 bases of the junction left unmatched. CDR3 DNA sequence: TGTGCCAGCAGCCGACGGACAGGCGAGAATAACTATGGCTACACCTTC. Encoded protein: CASSRRTGENNYGYTF.

CDR3 in amino acids: CASLGPGLFF. DNA of the CDR3: TGTGCCAGCCTGGGTCCAGGGTTGTTCTTC. The chain employs TRBV5-8 and TRBJ2-1, with TRBD1 as a possible D gene (5 bases). In germline, CDR1 is SGHTS, CDR2 YDEGEE. V was trimmed by 7 bases and J by 15 bases, leaving 14 bases between them. The CDR3 consists of 10 residues. The variable domain in full, with the rest retrieved from reference TRBV5-8 and TRBJ2-1, is EAGVTQSPTHLIKTRGQQATLRCSPISGHTSVYWYQQALGLGLQFLLWYDEGEERNRGNFPPRFSGRQFPNYSSELNVNALELEDSALYLCASLGPGLFFGPGTRLTVL.

The chain is built from TRBV14 and TRBJ2-2; 9 bases are shared with TRBD2. The germline V gene encodes CDR1 SGHDN and CDR2 FVKESK. Unmatched junction bases numbered 4, after V lost 4 bases and J lost 1 base. The CDR3 sequence is 16 residues long. CDR3 DNA sequence: TGTGCCAGCAGCCCCCGACTAGCGGTGAACACCGGGGAGCTGTTTTTT. Translating it yields CASSPRLAVNTGELFF. Complete variable domain (other parts from reference TRBV14 and TRBJ2-2): EAGVTQFPSHSVIEKGQTVTLRCDPISGHDNLYWYRRVMGKEIKFLLHFVKESKQDESGMPNNRFLAERTGGTYSTLKVQPAELEDSGVYFCASSPRLAVNTGELFFGEGSRLTVL.

This rearrangement joins TRBV18 to TRBJ2-6, with D maybe TRBD1 (6 bases). Germline CDR1 is KGHSH and CDR2 is LQKENI. The CDR3 contains 18 residues. Trimming shortened V by 2 bases and J by 0 bases, and 14 bases separated the two germline ends. The CDR3 DNA reads as TGTGCCAGCTCACCAAAATCGCCAGGGGACTCTGGGGCCAACGTCCTGACTTTC. It is translated as CASSPKSPGDSGANVLTF.

This clone has only a few counts. This chain connects TRBV7-9 to TRBJ1-5; TRBD1 aligns across 7 bases. This CDR3 has 15 residues. Germline CDR1 and CDR2: SEHNR and FQNEAQ (reference sequence). V lost 5 bases, J lost 4 bases, and 8 bases stayed unmatched. CDR3 residues: CASSVGTEENQPQHF. The DNA of the CDR3 is TGTGCCAGCAGCGTCGGGACAGAGGAAAATCAGCCCCAGCATTTT.

This chain uses TRBV28 with TRBJ1-2; D unclear. The CDR3 runs to 13 residues. Germline-derived CDR1 and CDR2 are MDHEN and SYDVKM. V dropped 7 bases and J dropped 4 bases, with 13 bases sitting between them. The CDR3 reads CASTPPGFYGYTF. The CDR3 DNA is TGTGCCAGCACCCCCCCGGGGTTCTATGGCTACACCTTC.

This clone was counted a few times. This sequence joins TRBV19 and TRBJ1-1; unclear D gene. The germline V gene has CDR1 LNHDA and CDR2 SQIVND (reference sequence). V was pared by 4 bases and J by 1 base, with 13 bases between. This CDR3 comprises 15 residues. The CDR3 sequence is CASSNPRLPNTEAFF. DNA for the CDR3: TGTGCCAGTAGTAACCCCAGGTTACCGAACACTGAAGCTTTCTTT.

As to this clone: The sample holds other DNA sequences that translate to the same CDR3. The chain uses TRBV28 and TRBJ1-4; TRBD1 agrees at 8 bases. This CDR3 comprises 14 residues. The J segment lost 7 bases and the V segment lost 4 bases, leaving 5 bases of the junction unmatched. Germline CDR1 reads MDHEN; CDR2 reads SYDVKM. The CDR3 spells CASSSGGAGEKLFF. Here the CDR3 DNA reads TGTGCCAGCAGTTCAGGGGGCGCCGGTGAAAAACTGTTTTTT.

V gene TRBV7-6 combines with J gene TRBJ2-2; TRBD2 matches 9 bases. The CDR3 runs to 17 residues. Unmatched junction bases numbered 8, after V lost 2 bases and J lost 4 bases. CDR1 and CDR2 from the germline V gene are SGHVS and FNYEAQ. The chain's CDR3 is CASSLPLAGRGTGELFF. The CDR3 DNA is TGTGCCAGCAGCTTACCGCTAGCGGGACGCGGCACCGGGGAGCTGTTTTTT.

The rearrangement joins TRBV9 to TRBJ1-1; D gene unclear. V was trimmed by 8 bases and J by 1 base, leaving 15 bases between them. Looked up from germline, CDR1 is SGDLS and CDR2 is YYNGEE. The CDR3 totals 14 residues. The CDR3 spells CASRAGLENTEAFF. In DNA, the CDR3 is TGTGCCAGTAGGGCAGGACTGGAGAACACTGAAGCTTTCTTT.

The chain employs TRBV20-1 and TRBJ1-5; D gene ambiguous. V was pared by 6 bases and J by 9 bases, with 12 bases between. The CDR3 contains 11 residues. Germline V lookup: CDR1 DFQATT, CDR2 SNEGSKA (reference sequence). The CDR3 protein is CSAPIGGPQHF. In nucleotides, the CDR3 is TGCAGTGCCCCCATTGGAGGGCCCCAGCATTTT.

The rearrangement links TRBV5-1 to TRBJ2-2, with 11 bases fitting TRBD2. Germline lookup yields CDR1 SGHRS and CDR2 YFSETQ. After removal of 4 bases from V and 2 bases from J, the junction contained 7 bases not matched to a gene. CDR3 length equals 17 residues. The CDR3 bases are TGCGCCAGCAGCAGGGGACTAGCGGAGCTAAACACCGGGGAGCTGTTTTTT. Protein sequence: CASSRGLAELNTGELFF.

V gene TRBV9 combines with J gene TRBJ2-4; TRBD1 is a possible D gene (5 bases). The ends were cut back, 2 bases at V and 4 bases at J, with 13 bases in the middle. Looked up from germline, CDR1 is SGDLS and CDR2 is YYNGEE. The CDR3 extends over 15 amino acids. CDR3: CASSVSRREKNIQYF. In DNA, the CDR3 is TGTGCCAGCAGCGTGTCCCGCAGGGAAAAAAACATTCAGTACTTC. The full variable domain, rest sourced from reference TRBV9 and TRBJ2-4, is DSGVTQTPKHLITATGQRVTLRCSPRSGDLSVYWYQQSLDQGLQFLIQYYNGEERAKGNILERFSAQQFPDLHSELNLSSLELGDSALYFCASSVSRREKNIQYFGAGTRLSVL.

The chain recombines TRBV7-9 with TRBJ2-2; 10 nucleotides agree with TRBD1. CDR1 and CDR2 from the germline V gene are SEHNR and FQNEAQ (reference sequence). The CDR3 covers 14 residues. The J segment lost 7 bases and the V segment lost 6 bases, leaving 5 bases of the junction unmatched. The CDR3 DNA follows: TGTGCCAGCAGGGGGACAGGGGCGTACGGGGAGCTGTTTTTT. It translates to CASRGTGAYGELFF.

J is TRBJ1-1 and V is TRBV7-8; no firm D call. The CDR3 length is 15 residues. In germline, CDR1 is SGHVS, CDR2 FQNEAQ. Trimming took off 0 bases at V and 1 base at J, with 9 bases between the two ends. The CDR3 coding sequence is TGTGCCAGCAGCTTAGCGCGTCAGGAGAACACTGAAGCTTTCTTT. It codes for CASSLARQENTEAFF.

The chain couples TRBV6-5 to TRBJ2-1, with D tentatively TRBD1 (6 bases). The CDR3 totals 14 residues. Germline V CDR1 and CDR2: MNHEY, SVGAGI. V lost 6 bases to trimming and J lost 2 bases, with 11 bases between them. CDR3 region: CASSPWDTYNEQFF. DNA for the CDR3: TGTGCCAGCAGCCCATGGGACACCTACAATGAGCAGTTCTTC.

The chain is built from TRBV5-1 and TRBJ1-4, with D perhaps TRBD1 (5 bases). V lost 4 bases and J 4 bases, leaving 17 bases between the germline ends. The CDR3 runs to 16 residues. Germline-derived CDR1 and CDR2 are SGHRS and YFSETQ. The CDR3 region is CASSAWGSIYNEKLFF. The CDR3 bases are TGCGCCAGCAGCGCCTGGGGGTCGATTTATAATGAAAAACTGTTTTTT. Looking up the rest from reference TRBV5-1 and TRBJ1-4 gives the full variable domain: KAGVTQTPRYLIKTRGQQVTLSCSPISGHRSVSWYQQTPGQGLQFLFEYFSETQRNKGNFPGRFSGRQFSNSRSEMNVSTLELGDSALYLCASSAWGSIYNEKLFFGSGTQLSVL.

This rearrangement joins TRBV28 to TRBJ1-2; D perhaps matches TRBD1 (5 bases). The germline gives CDR1 MDHEN, CDR2 SYDVKM. This CDR3 region has 15 residues. V dropped 7 bases and J dropped 8 bases, with 23 bases sitting between them. In DNA form, the CDR3 reads TGTGCCAGCACCGACCGCCCTCAGGGCGGACGGGGCTACACCTTC. It yields the protein CASTDRPQGGRGYTF.

The genes are TRBV5-1 and TRBJ2-7; tentatively, D is TRBD2 (5 bases). The CDR3 is 16 amino acids. Germline CDR1 SGHRS, CDR2 YFSETQ. The V and J ends lost 4 bases and 0 bases respectively, with 17 bases between them. The CDR3 is CASSPQLSGSSYEQYF. CDR3 DNA: TGCGCCAGCAGCCCGCAATTGTCGGGGAGCTCCTACGAGCAGTACTTC. Looking up the rest from reference TRBV5-1 and TRBJ2-7 gives the full variable domain: KAGVTQTPRYLIKTRGQQVTLSCSPISGHRSVSWYQQTPGQGLQFLFEYFSETQRNKGNFPGRFSGRQFSNSRSEMNVSTLELGDSALYLCASSPQLSGSSYEQYFGPGTRLTVT.

The chain is built from TRBV6-1 and TRBJ2-7; D is uncertain. Germline CDR1 MNHNS, CDR2 SASEGT. The CDR3 runs to 13 residues. V was shortened by 9 bases and J by 0 bases, with 12 bases between the two germline ends. DNA of the CDR3: TGTGCCAGTAATCGCGGCTTCTCCTACGAGCAGTACTTC. Translating it yields CASNRGFSYEQYF.

About this clone: Other DNA sequences in this sample translate to the same CDR3. The V call is TRBV29-1, the J call TRBJ2-3; a weak D match, TRBD1 (6 bases). The CDR3 totals 13 residues. CDR1 SQVTM and CDR2 ANQGSEA come from the germline V gene. Trimming pared 6 bases from V and 3 bases from J, leaving 13 bases between. CDR3 region: CSVQGRVTDTQYF. The CDR3 nucleotides are TGCAGCGTACAGGGTCGGGTTACAGATACGCAGTATTTT.